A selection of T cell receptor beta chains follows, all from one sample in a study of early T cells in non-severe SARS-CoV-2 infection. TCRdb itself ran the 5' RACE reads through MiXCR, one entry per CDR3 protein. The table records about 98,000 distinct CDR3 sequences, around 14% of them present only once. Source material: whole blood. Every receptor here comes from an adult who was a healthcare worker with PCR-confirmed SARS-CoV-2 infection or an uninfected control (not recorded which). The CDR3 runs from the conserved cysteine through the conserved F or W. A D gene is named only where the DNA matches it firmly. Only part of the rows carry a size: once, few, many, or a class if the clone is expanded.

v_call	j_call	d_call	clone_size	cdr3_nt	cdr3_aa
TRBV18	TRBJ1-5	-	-	TGTGCCAGCTCACCACCGCACAGGGAGCATCAGCCCCAGCATTTT	CASSPPHREHQPQHF
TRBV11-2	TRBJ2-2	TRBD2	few	TGTGCCAGCAGCCAAGACCCGGGACTAGAAGACTACAATACGAACACCGGGGAGCTGTTTTTT	CASSQDPGLEDYNTNTGELFF
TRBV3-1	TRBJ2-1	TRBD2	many	TGTGCCAGCAGCCAAGTGCCTCCGGGACTAGCGGGAGGATATGAGCAGTTCTTC	CASSQVPPGLAGGYEQFF
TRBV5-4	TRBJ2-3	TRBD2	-	TGTGCCAGCAGCCCGCGGGCCCTAGCGGCAAGCACAGATACGCAGTATTTT	CASSPRALAASTDTQYF
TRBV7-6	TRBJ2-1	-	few	TGTGCCAGCAGCTTATCCCCCCACGGGGTCGAGAAGCAGTTCTTC	CASSLSPHGVEKQFF
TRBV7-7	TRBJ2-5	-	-	TGTGCCAGCAGCCCGCTGGGACATTTCCAAGAGACCCAGTACTTC	CASSPLGHFQETQYF
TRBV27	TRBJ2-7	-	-	TGTGCCAGCAGACCGGGACAAAGGGAAGGTTGGCAGTACTTC	CASRPGQREGWQYF
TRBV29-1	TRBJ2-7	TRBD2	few	TGCAGCGTTGAAACTAGCGGGAGATACGAGCAGTACTTC	CSVETSGRYEQYF
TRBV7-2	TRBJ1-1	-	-	TGTGCCAGCAGCTTATTAGGGGGGGAGCCTCTAGCTTTCTTT	CASSLLGGEPLAFF
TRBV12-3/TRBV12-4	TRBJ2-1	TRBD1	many	TGTGCCAGCAGTTTAGAAACAGGGGGCTCCTACAATGAGCAGTTCTTC	CASSLETGGSYNEQFF
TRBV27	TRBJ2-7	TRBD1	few	TGTGCCAGCAGGGGGGACAGGGTGTACGAGCAGTACTTC	CASRGDRVYEQYF
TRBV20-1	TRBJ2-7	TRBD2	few	TGCAGTGCTAGAGACTGGGGACTAGCGGAGATCTACGAGCAGTACTTC	CSARDWGLAEIYEQYF
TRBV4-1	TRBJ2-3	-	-	TGCGCCAGCAGCCAAGTGGTCGGGAGCACAGATACGCAGTATTTT	CASSQVVGSTDTQYF
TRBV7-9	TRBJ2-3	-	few	TGTGCCAGCAGCTTGTATAGGAGCTCGGCAGATACGCAGTATTTT	CASSLYRSSADTQYF
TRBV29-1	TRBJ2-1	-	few	TGCAGCGTGTCACAGCACACTGACGTCTACAATGAGCAGTTCTTC	CSVSQHTDVYNEQFF
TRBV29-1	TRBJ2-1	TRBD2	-	TGCGGCGTTGAAGGTCGGGCTAGCGGGAGCAATGAGCAGTTCTTC	CGVEGRASGSNEQFF
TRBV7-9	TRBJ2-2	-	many	TGTGCCAGCAGCTTTGACTTAATCGGGGAGCTGTTTTTT	CASSFDLIGELFF
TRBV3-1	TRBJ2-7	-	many	TGTGCCAGCACCACGCGGCAGGGGGGCTCCCTAGGGGAGCAGTACTTC	CASTTRQGGSLGEQYF
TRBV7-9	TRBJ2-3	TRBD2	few	TGTGCCAGCAGCTCCTTAGCAGGACTAGCGTACACAGATACGCAGTATTTT	CASSSLAGLAYTDTQYF
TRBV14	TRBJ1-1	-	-	TGTGCCAGCAGCCGGGGGGTTTTAACTGAAGCTTTCTTT	CASSRGVLTEAFF
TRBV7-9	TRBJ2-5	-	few	TGTGCCGGTTCCCAGGGCCAAGAGACCCAGTACTTC	CAGSQGQETQYF
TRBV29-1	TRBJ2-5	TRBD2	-	TGCAGCGTTGAGCCCAGCGGGAGGAATGGAGAGACCCAGTACTTC	CSVEPSGRNGETQYF
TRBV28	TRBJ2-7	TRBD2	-	TGTGCCAGCAGTTTGCCGGGGGGGGAAACCTACGAGCAGTACTTC	CASSLPGGETYEQYF
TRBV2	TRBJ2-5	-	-	TGTGCCAGCAGTGAAGGCGGCCTGCGAGGGACCCAGTACTTC	CASSEGGLRGTQYF
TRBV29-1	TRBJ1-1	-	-	TGCAGCGTTACACCAGGAAACACTGAAGCTTTCTTT	CSVTPGNTEAFF
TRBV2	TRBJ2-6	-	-	TGTGCCACAGGACTGTTCTCTGGGGCCAACGTCCTGACTTTC	CATGLFSGANVLTF
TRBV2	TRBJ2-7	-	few	TGTGCCAGCAGCTACCAATACGAGCAGTACTTC	CASSYQYEQYF
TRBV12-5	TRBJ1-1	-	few	TGTGCTAGTGGCAAAGGGGGGACCCGGACTGAAGCTTTCTTT	CASGKGGTRTEAFF
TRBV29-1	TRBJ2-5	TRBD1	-	TGCAGCGTTGAAGGACAGGGACCGACCCAGTACTTC	CSVEGQGPTQYF
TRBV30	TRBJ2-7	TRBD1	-	TGTGCCTGGAGTGTAGCAGGGACAGCACTATTCTACGAGCAGTACTTC	CAWSVAGTALFYEQYF
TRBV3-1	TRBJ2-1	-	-	TGTGCCAGCAGCCAAAGAAATGAGCAGTTCTTC	CASSQRNEQFF
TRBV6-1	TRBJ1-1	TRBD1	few	TGTGCCAGCAACGGACAGGGTTTTACTGAAGCTTTCTTT	CASNGQGFTEAFF
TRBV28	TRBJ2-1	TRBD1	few	TGTGCCAGCAGTCCATCCTACAGGGGGTTCCACAATGAGCAGTTCTTC	CASSPSYRGFHNEQFF
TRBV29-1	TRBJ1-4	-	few	TGCAGCGGGGGAGGAGGTGAAAAACTGTTTTTT	CSGGGGEKLFF
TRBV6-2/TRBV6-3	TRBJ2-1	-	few	TGTGCCAGCAGCGACCCAGGGGTTGGCTCCTACAATGAGCAGTTCTTC	CASSDPGVGSYNEQFF
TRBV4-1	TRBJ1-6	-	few	TGCGCCAGCAGCCTATTCAGGGACCTCTCCTATAATTCACCCCTCCACTTT	CASSLFRDLSYNSPLHF
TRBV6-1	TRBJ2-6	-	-	TGTGCCAGCAGTGACTCGTGGGGATCCGGGGCCAACGTCCTGACTTTC	CASSDSWGSGANVLTF
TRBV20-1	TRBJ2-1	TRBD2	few	TGCAGTGCTAGAGATCCGATCCAAGGACTAGCGGAGCAGTTCTTC	CSARDPIQGLAEQFF
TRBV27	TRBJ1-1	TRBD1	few	TGTGCCAGCAGGAAGGTACAGGGGTTCTCCGAATCGAACACTGAAGCTTTCTTT	CASRKVQGFSESNTEAFF
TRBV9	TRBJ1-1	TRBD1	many	TGTGCCAGCAGCGCGAGACAGGGGGAGATGAACACTGAAGCTTTCTTT	CASSARQGEMNTEAFF
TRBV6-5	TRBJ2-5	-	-	TGTGCCAGCAGTGGAGTAGGGCAAGAGACCCAGTACTTC	CASSGVGQETQYF
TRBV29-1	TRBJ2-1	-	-	TGCAGCGTTGGGTCCTACAATGAGCAGTTCTTC	CSVGSYNEQFF
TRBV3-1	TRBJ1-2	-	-	TGTGCCAGCAGCCAAAAAGGCGTTTATGGCTACACCTTC	CASSQKGVYGYTF
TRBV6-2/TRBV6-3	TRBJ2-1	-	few	TGTGCCAGCGCGCTACAGGGAGGCTCCTACAATGAGCAGTTCTTC	CASALQGGSYNEQFF
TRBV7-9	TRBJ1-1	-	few	TGTGCCAGCAGCCTAACAGGGTCCCCTGAAGCTTTCTTT	CASSLTGSPEAFF
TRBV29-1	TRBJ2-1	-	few	TGCAGCGCCTTGACCGGCACCGGCGAGCAGTTCTTC	CSALTGTGEQFF
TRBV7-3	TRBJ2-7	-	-	TGTGCCAGCAGCCTAGAAGGCGGTTACTACGAGCAGTACTTC	CASSLEGGYYEQYF
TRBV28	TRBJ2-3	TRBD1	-	TGTGCCAGCAGACTCGGGACAGGGGGCACAGATACGCAGTATTTT	CASRLGTGGTDTQYF
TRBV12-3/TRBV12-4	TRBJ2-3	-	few	TGTGCCAGCAGTTTGGGAAGGGGTGAGTGGGATACGCAGTATTTT	CASSLGRGEWDTQYF
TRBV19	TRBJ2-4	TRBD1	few	TGTGCCAGTAGTATTTGGACAGGGGATGTGCAGTACTTC	CASSIWTGDVQYF
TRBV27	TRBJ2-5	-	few	TGTGCCAGCAGTTTATCGGCGGGCGAGACCCAGTACTTC	CASSLSAGETQYF
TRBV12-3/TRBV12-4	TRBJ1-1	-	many	TGTGCCAGCAGGCCCGGGGACGGCACTGAAGCTTTCTTT	CASRPGDGTEAFF
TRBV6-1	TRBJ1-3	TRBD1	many	TGTGCCAGCAGTGAAAACAGGGGCCCTTACACCATATATTTT	CASSENRGPYTIYF
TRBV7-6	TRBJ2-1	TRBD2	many	TGTGCCAGCAGGGAGTCAGCGGGAGCCCGGGATGAGCAGTTCTTC	CASRESAGARDEQFF
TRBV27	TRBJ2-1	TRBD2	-	TGTGCCAGCAGTTGGGTTAGCGGGGGCTCCTACAATGAGCAGTTCTTC	CASSWVSGGSYNEQFF